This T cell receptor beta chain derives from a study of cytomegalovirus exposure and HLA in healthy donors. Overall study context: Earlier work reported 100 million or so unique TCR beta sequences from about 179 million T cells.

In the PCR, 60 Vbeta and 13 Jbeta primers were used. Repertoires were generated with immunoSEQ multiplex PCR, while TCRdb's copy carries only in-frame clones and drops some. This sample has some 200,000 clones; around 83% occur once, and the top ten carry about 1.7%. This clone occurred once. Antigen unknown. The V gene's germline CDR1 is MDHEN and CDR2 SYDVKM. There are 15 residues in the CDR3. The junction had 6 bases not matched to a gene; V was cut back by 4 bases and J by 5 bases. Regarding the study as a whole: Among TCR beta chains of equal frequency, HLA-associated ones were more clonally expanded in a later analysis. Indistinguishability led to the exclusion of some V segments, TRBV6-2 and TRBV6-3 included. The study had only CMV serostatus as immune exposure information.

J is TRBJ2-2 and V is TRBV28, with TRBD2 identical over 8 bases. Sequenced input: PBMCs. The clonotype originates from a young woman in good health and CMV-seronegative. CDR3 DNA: TGTGCCAGCAGTTCCCGCGGGAGGTGGACCGGGGAGCTGTTTTTT. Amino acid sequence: CASSSRGRWTGELFF.